This T cell receptor beta chain is drawn from a study of monozygotic twins with inflammatory bowel disease (dated by TCRdb to between 2017 and 2020). About the full investigation: The full study comprised 28 monozygotic twin pairs: nine German pairs (four IBD-concordant, five IBD-discordant) and 19 IBD-discordant Danish pairs. Each individual had, on average, about 151 000 unique TCRalpha sequences and 181 000 unique TCRbeta sequences available for analysis. The search for disease-associated traits relied mainly on comparing, within discordant pairs, IBD patients with their genetically identical healthy co-twins.

Library creation used 5' RACE. Each TCR library was prepared from about 3.5 ug of total RNA. For each sample, cDNA synthesis was carried out in eight separate reactions using SMARTScribe reverse transcriptase. During cDNA synthesis, template switching introduced unique molecular identifiers that contained a 6-nucleotide sample barcode. Two nested PCRs of roughly 16 and 10 cycles amplified the TCRalpha and TCRbeta cDNA, and bead purification followed each PCR. Before amplification, the cDNA was treated with uracil DNA-glycosylase and purified using the QIAquick PCR purification kit. The second PCR added Illumina TruSeq-compatible adapters along with sample-specific barcodes. Library quality and concentration were checked on TapeStation and Qubit, and libraries were pooled at 5 ng each. Sequencing of pooled libraries was carried out on an Illumina HiSeq2500 single-index Rapid Run using 2 x 100 bp reads and custom sequencing primers. The paper's processing steps were these. MiGEC version 1.2.6 was used for UMI-based consensus assembly to correct PCR and sequencing errors. V(D)J alignment, clonotype assembly and CDR3 extraction were performed with MiXCR version 2.1.1. Gene usage, clonotype sharing and MAIT/NKT TCR abundance were normalised by analysing the top 1000, 10 000 and 20 000 clonotypes per sample. After downsampling to 27 000 UMIs, diversity was calculated as the inverse Simpson index using the vegan R package. Statistical testing used paired Mann-Whitney U tests on the discordant twin pairs and applied Benjamini-Hochberg correction for multiple testing. Based on TCRdb reprocessing of the reads, there is one entry per CDR3 protein sequence, and DNA is missing. Here the V and J calls rest on TCRdb's processing, not on the authors' analysis. The sample's clone listing holds roughly 150,000 distinct CDR3 sequences. The ten largest clones add up to around 1.3% of the sample.

About this clonotype: Its binding antigen is unknown.

Counted from cysteine to phenylalanine, this CDR3 has 15 amino acids. No coding sequence is recorded. Looking up the germline V gene (reference sequence) yields CDR1 MNHEY and CDR2 SMNVEV. The study at large found these results: Repertoire similarity did not differ between concordant and discordant twins, which could be due to limited statistical power. Compared with healthy twins, IBD patients shared fewer clonotypes with other individuals, and the difference was most pronounced in patients with signs of disease activity. No single strong signal or clonotype linked to IBD turned up in the results, so the idea that one exists was not supported. IBD patients had lower TCRbeta repertoire diversity, measured by the inverse Simpson index, than their healthy co-twins. Because patients were on differing immunosuppressive treatments, the repertoires may have picked up extra background noise and inter-individual variability. The analysis was unable to tell apart different T cell subtypes.

From each donor, a roughly 2.6 ml peripheral blood sample was collected into PAXgene tubes and stored at -80 degrees C. Total RNA was isolated from whole blood with the PAXgene blood miRNA kit on an automated QIAcube, without T cell sorting. Peripheral blood from monozygotic twin pairs concordant or discordant for inflammatory bowel disease was subjected to deep TCRalpha and TCRbeta repertoire profiling with unique molecular barcoding. Smoking habits were recorded for all twin pairs, with individuals classified as current, former or never smokers. The sequence was collected from a human donor with ulcerative colitis or Crohn's disease, or a healthy co-twin of an affected twin (not recorded which). The sequence links TRBV27 to TRBJ2-2; as DNA is missing, the TRBD1 call by TCRdb cannot be tested. The sequenced sample was blood. The CDR3 has the sequence CASSSSGTYTGELFF.